Listed below are T cell receptor beta chains from one sample, sequenced in a study of blood T cells in healthy people across ages. Via MiXCR, TCRdb re-called the 5' RACE reads, giving one row per CDR3 protein. The data show about 1.4 million distinct CDR3 sequences, with approximately 59% seen just once and roughly 6.3% held by the top ten. The sequenced material came from blood. The receptors were sampled from a young man in good health. Each CDR3 is given without its conserved first and last residue. Fields, in order: V gene, J gene, CDR3 protein.

TRBV6-5	TRBJ1-2	ASSYATGYEYGYT
TRBV28	TRBJ1-2	ASTLNGPPTYGYT
TRBV5-1	TRBJ1-1	ASSLRDRGLLLNTEAF
TRBV6-6	TRBJ1-5	ASSYSAGGDNQPQH
TRBV5-1	TRBJ2-2	ASSKPREAGELF
TRBV7-7	TRBJ2-5	ASSLGRGPQETQY
TRBV7-9	TRBJ2-5	ASSPAFSASNQETQY
TRBV6-1	TRBJ1-2	ASYLPRAHYYGYT
TRBV10-3	TRBJ2-3	AISVRDTQY
TRBV12-3/TRBV12-4	TRBJ1-1	ASSFILTLGTEAF
TRBV2	TRBJ2-1	ASSRLQGFRETQF
TRBV15	TRBJ1-2	ATSSSPYGYT
TRBV20-1	TRBJ2-3	SSTLGPTDTQY
TRBV9	TRBJ2-1	ASSVRGLSNEQF
TRBV29-1	TRBJ2-7	SVEDMSGEDYEQY
TRBV11-2	TRBJ1-2	ASSLDLLSNYGYT
TRBV13	TRBJ1-3	ASTGAGNTIY
TRBV29-1	TRBJ2-7	SVVKGRGYEQY
TRBV7-2	TRBJ2-7	ASSLAILREQY
TRBV10-3	TRBJ2-7	AISVGGTSYEQY
TRBV21-1	TRBJ2-5	ASSKDEDNWVLRGETQY
TRBV10-1	TRBJ2-7	ASSDFDRGLAYEQY
TRBV10-3	TRBJ2-3	AIGDSGRRTPSTDTQY
TRBV20-1	TRBJ2-7	SAPDRASYEQY
TRBV29-1	TRBJ1-1	SPNKRIDTEAF
TRBV15	TRBJ2-1	ATSRDLNTNEQF
TRBV27	TRBJ2-1	ASSQTGHNEQF
TRBV20-1	TRBJ2-7	SARLAGGSYEQY
TRBV6-5	TRBJ1-2	ASSTTPDYGYT
TRBV14	TRBJ2-3	ASSQLGLAGATQY
TRBV13	TRBJ1-1	ASSLVGYSNTEAF
TRBV28	TRBJ2-1	ASKVRGNEQF
TRBV5-1	TRBJ2-2	ASSLAGPAGNTGELF
TRBV7-9	TRBJ1-2	ASSAEVFYGYT
TRBV6-2/TRBV6-3	TRBJ1-1	ASSLPWGYTEAF
TRBV15	TRBJ2-7	ATSRGGSNYEQY
TRBV12-3/TRBV12-4	.	ASSSGTANNEQF
TRBV7-2	TRBJ1-6	ASSSKTGTGDNSPLH
TRBV3-1	.	ASSQGVAGPYEQY
TRBV4-1	TRBJ2-1	ASSQDHSGEYNEQF
TRBV18	TRBJ2-1	ASSPPRGGKGEQF
TRBV5-1	TRBJ1-6	ASSLGTANYNSPLH
TRBV7-9	TRBJ2-2	ASSFSRELF
TRBV9	TRBJ2-1	ASSAAGGKYNEQF
TRBV7-2	TRBJ1-5	ASSLVQGVNQPQH